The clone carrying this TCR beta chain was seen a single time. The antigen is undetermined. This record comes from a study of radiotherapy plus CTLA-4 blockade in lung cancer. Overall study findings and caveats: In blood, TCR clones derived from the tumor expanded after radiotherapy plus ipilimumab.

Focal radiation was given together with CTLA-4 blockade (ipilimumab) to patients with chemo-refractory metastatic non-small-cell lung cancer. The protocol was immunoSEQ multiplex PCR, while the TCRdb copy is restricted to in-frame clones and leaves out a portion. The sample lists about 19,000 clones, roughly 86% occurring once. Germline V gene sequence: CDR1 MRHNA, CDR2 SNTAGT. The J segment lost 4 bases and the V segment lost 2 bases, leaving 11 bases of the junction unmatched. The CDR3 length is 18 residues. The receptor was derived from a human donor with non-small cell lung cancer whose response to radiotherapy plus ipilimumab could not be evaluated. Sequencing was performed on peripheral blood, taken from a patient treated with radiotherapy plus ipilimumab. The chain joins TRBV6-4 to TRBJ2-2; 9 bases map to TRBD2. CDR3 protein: CASSDGISGSFSTGELFF. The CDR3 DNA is TGTGCCAGCAGTGACGGTATTAGCGGGAGCTTTTCCACCGGGGAGCTGTTTTTT.